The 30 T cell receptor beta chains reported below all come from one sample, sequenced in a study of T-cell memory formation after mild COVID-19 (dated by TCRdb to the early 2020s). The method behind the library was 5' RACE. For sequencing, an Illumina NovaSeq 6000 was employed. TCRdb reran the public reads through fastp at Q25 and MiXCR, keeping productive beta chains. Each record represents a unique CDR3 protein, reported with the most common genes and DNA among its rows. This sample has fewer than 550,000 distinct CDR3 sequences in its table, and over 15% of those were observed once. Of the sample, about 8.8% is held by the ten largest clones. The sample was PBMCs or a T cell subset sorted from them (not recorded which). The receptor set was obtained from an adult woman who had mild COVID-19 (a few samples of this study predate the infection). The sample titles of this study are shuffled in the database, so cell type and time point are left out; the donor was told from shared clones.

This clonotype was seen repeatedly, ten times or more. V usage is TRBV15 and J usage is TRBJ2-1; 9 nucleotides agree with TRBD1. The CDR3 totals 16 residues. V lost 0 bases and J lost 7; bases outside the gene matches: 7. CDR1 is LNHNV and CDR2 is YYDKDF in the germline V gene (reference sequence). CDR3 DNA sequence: TGTGCCACCAGCAGAGATCAGGGACAGGGAATGAATGAGCAGTTCTTC. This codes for CATSRDQGQGMNEQFF.

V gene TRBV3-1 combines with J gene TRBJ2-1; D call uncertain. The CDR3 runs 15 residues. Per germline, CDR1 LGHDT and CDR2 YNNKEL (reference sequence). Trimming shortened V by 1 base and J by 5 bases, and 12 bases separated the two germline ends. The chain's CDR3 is CASSQGRAFDNEQFF. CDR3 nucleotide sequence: TGTGCCAGCAGCCAAGGTCGGGCTTTCGACAATGAGCAGTTCTTC.

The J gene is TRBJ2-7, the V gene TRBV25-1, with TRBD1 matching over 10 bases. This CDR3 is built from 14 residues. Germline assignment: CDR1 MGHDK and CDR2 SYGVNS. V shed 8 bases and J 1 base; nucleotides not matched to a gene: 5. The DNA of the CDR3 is TGTGCCAGCGGGAGGACAGGGGGATCCTACGAGCAGTACTTC. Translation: CASGRTGGSYEQYF.

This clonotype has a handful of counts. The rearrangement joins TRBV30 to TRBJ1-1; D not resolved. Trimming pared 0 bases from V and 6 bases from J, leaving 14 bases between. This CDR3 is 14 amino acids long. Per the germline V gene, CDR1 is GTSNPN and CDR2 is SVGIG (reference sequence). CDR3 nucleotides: TGTGCCTGGAGTGTACTCGGCCCAGGATCTGAAGCTTTCTTT. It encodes CAWSVLGPGSEAFF.

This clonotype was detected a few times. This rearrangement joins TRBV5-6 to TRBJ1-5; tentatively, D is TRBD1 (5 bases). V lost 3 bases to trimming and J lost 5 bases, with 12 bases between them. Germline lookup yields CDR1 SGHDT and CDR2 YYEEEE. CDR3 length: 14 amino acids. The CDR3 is CASSSGGGYQPQHF. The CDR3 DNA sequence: TGTGCCAGCAGCTCCGGTGGGGGTTATCAGCCCCAGCATTTT.

The CDR3 reads CATRGDTSGAVYGYTF. The CDR3 nucleotides are TGTGCCACCCGGGGGGATACTAGCGGGGCTGTCTATGGCTACACCTTC. V is TRBV6-5 and J is TRBJ1-2; possible D gene TRBD1, 5 bases. This CDR3 is 16 amino acids long. Germline V lookup: CDR1 MNHEY, CDR2 SVGAGI. V was shortened by 10 bases and J by 4 bases, with 25 bases between the two germline ends.

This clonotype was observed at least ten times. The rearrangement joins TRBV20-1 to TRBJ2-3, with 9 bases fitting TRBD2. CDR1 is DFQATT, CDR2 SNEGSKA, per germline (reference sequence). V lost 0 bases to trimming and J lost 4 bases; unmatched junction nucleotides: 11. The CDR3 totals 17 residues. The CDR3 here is CSARDPDSGRMSDTQYF. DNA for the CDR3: TGCAGTGCTAGAGATCCGGACAGCGGGAGGATGTCAGATACGCAGTATTTT.

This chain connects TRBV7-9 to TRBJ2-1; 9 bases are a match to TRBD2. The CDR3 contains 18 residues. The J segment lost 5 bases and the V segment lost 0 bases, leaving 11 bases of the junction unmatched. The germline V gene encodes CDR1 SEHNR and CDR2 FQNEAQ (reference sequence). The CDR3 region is CASSLARSGRSSDNEQFF. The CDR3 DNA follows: TGTGCCAGCAGCTTAGCGCGCAGCGGGAGGAGTAGCGACAATGAGCAGTTCTTC.

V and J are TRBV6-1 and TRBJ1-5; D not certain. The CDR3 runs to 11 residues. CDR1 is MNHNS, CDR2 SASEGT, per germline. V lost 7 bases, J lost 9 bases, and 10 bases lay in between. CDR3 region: CASNQVGPQHF. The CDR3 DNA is TGTGCCAGCAATCAGGTTGGGCCCCAGCATTTT.

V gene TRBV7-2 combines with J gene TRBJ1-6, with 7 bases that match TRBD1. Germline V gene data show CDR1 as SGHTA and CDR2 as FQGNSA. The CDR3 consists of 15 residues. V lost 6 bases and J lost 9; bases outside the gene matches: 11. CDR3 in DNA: TGTGCCAGCAGACAATCCGGACAGGTTGGTTCACCCCTCCACTTT. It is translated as CASRQSGQVGSPLHF.

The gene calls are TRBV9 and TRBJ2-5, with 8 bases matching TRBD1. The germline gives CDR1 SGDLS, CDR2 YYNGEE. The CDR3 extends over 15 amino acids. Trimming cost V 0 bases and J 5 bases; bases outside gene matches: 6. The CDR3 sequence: CASSVDDRGSETQYF. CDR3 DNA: TGTGCCAGCAGCGTAGATGACAGGGGTAGCGAGACCCAGTACTTC. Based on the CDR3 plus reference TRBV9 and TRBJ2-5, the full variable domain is DSGVTQTPKHLITATGQRVTLRCSPRSGDLSVYWYQQSLDQGLQFLIQYYNGEERAKGNILERFSAQQFPDLHSELNLSSLELGDSALYFCASSVDDRGSETQYFGPGTRLLVL.

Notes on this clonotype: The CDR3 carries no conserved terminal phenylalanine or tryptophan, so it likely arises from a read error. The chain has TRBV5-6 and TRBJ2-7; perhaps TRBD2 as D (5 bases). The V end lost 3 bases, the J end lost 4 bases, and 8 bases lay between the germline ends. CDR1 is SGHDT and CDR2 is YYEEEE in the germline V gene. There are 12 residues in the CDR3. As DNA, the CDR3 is TGTGCCAGCAGCTCCGGGATTTACGAGCAGTACTTA. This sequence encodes CASSSGIYEQYL.

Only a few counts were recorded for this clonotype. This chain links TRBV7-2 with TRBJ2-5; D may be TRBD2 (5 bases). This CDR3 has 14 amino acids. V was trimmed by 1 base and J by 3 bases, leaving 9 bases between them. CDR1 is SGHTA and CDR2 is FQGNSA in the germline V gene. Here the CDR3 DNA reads TGTGCCAGCAGCTTAGGCGGGTGGGAAGAGACCCAGTACTTC. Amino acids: CASSLGGWEETQYF.

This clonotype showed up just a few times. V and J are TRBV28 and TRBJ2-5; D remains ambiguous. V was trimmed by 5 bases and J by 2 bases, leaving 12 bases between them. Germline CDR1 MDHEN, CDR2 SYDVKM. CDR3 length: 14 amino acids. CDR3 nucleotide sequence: TGTGCCAGCAGTCCGACAAGCTGGCAAGAGACCCAGTACTTC. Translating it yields CASSPTSWQETQYF.

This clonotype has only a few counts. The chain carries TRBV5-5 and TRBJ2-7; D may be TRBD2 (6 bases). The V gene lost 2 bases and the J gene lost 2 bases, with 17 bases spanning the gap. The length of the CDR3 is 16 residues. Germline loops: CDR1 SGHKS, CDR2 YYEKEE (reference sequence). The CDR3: CASSFGSGLGAYEQYF. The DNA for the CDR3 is TGTGCCAGCAGCTTCGGGAGCGGGCTCGGAGCCTACGAGCAGTACTTC.

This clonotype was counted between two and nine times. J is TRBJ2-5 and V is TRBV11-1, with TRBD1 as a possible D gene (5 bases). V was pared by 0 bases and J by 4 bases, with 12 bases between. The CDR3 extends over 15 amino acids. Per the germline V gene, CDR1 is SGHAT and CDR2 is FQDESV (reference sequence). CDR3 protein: CASSLALQGGETQYF. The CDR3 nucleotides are TGTGCCAGCAGCTTAGCGCTTCAGGGTGGAGAGACCCAGTACTTC.

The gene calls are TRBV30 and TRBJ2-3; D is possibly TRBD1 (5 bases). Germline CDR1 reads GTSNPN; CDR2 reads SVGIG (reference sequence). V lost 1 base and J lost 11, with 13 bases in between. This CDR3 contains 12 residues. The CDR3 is CAWSGDGQGQYF. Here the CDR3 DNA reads TGTGCCTGGAGTGGTGACGGGCAGGGGCAGTATTTT.

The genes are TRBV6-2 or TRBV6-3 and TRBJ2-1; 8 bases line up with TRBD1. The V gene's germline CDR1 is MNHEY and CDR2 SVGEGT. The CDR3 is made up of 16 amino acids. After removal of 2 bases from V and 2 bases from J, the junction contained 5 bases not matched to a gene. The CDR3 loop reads CASSYTRQGPYNEQFF. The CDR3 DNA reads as TGTGCCAGCAGTTACACCCGACAGGGGCCCTACAATGAGCAGTTCTTC.

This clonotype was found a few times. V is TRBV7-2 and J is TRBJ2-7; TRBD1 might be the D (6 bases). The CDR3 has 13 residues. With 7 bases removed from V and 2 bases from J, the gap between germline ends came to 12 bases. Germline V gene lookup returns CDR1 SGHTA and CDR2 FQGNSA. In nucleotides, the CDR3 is TGTGCCAGCAACCGGGACATCACCTACGAGCAGTACTTC. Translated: CASNRDITYEQYF.

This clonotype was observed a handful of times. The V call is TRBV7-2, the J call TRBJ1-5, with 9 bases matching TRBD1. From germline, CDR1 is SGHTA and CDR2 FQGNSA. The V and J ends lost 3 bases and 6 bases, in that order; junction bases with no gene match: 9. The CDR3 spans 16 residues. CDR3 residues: CASSFFLGTGIQPQHF. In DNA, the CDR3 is TGTGCCAGCAGCTTCTTCCTTGGGACAGGGATTCAGCCCCAGCATTTT.

CDR3 region: CSAKGTRTNYGYTF. The CDR3 DNA reads TGCAGTGCTAAGGGGACACGAACTAACTATGGCTACACCTTC. The gene calls are TRBV20-1 and TRBJ1-2; possible D gene TRBD1, 6 bases. Germline CDR1 DFQATT, CDR2 SNEGSKA (reference sequence). V was cut by 4 bases and J by 0 bases, with 12 bases left in between. The CDR3 consists of 14 residues.

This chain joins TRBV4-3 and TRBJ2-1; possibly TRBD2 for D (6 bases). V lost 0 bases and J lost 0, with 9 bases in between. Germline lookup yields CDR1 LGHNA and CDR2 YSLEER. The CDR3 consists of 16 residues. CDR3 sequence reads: CASSQEAGFSYNEQFF. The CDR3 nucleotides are TGCGCCAGCAGCCAAGAGGCGGGATTCTCCTACAATGAGCAGTTCTTC.

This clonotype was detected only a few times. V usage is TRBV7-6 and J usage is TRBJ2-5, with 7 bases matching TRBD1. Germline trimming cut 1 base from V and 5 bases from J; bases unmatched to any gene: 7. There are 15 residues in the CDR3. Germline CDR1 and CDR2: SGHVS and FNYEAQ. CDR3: CASSLEGTGVETQYF. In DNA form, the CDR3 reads TGTGCCAGCAGCTTAGAGGGAACAGGGGTGGAGACCCAGTACTTC.

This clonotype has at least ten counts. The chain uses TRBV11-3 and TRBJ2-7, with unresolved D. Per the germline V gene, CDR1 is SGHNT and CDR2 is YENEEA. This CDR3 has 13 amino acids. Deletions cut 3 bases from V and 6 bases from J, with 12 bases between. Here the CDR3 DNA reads TGTGCCAGCAGCTTTTCCTATAGAGGCGAGCAGTACTTC. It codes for CASSFSYRGEQYF.

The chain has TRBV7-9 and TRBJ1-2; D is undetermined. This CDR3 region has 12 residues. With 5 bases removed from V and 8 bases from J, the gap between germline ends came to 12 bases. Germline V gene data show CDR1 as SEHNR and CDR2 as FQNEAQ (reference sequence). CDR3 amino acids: CASSRERLGYTF. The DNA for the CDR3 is TGTGCCAGCAGCCGAGAGCGGCTGGGCTACACCTTC.

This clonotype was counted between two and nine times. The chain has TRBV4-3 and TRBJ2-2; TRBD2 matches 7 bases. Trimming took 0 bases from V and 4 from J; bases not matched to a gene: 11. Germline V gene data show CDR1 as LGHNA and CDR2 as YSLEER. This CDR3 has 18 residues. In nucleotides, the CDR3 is TGCGCCAGCAGCCAAGATTCTTGGCGGGAGAAAACCACCGGGGAGCTGTTTTTT. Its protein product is CASSQDSWREKTTGELFF.

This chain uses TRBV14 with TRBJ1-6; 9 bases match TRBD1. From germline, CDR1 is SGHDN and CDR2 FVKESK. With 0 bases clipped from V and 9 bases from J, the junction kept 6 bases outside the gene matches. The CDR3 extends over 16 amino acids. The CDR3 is CASSQDPGDRASPLHF. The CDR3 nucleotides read TGTGCCAGCAGCCAAGATCCGGGGGACAGGGCTTCACCCCTCCACTTT.

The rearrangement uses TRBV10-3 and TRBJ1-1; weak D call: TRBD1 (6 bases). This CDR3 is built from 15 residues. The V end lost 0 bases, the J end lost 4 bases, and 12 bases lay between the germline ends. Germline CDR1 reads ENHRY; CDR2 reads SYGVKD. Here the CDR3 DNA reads TGTGCCATCAGTGAGTCTTCCGGAGGGGGCACTGAAGCTTTCTTT. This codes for CAISESSGGGTEAFF.

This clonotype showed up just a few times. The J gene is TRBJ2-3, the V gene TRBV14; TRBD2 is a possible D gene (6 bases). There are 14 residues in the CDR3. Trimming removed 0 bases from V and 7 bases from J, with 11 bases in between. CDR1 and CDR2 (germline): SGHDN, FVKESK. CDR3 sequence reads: CASSQEVAAYTQYF. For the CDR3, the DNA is TGTGCCAGCAGCCAAGAGGTAGCGGCCTATACGCAGTATTTT.

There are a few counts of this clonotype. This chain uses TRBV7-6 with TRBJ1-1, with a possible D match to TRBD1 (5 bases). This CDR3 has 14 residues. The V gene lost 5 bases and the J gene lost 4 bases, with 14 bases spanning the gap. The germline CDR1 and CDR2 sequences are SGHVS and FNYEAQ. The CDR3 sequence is CASSPGDGRTEAFF. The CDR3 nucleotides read TGTGCCAGCAGCCCCGGGGACGGACGCACTGAAGCTTTCTTT.